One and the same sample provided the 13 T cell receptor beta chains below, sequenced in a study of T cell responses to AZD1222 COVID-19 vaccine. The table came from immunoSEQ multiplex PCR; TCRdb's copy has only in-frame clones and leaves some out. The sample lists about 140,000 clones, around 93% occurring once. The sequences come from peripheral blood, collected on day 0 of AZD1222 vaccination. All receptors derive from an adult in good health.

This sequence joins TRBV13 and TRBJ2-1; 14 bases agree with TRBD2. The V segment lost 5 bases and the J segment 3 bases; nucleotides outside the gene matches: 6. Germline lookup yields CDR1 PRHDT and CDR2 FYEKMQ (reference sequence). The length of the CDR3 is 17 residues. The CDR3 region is CASSPGTSGSFYNEQFF. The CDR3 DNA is TGTGCCAGCAGCCCCGGGACTAGCGGGAGTTTCTACAATGAGCAGTTCTTC. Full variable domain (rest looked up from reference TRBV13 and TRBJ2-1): AAGVIQSPRHLIKEKRETATLKCYPIPRHDTVYWYQQGPGQDPQFLISFYEKMQSDKGSIPDRFSAQQFSDYHSELNMSSLELGDSALYFCASSPGTSGSFYNEQFFGPGTRLTVL.

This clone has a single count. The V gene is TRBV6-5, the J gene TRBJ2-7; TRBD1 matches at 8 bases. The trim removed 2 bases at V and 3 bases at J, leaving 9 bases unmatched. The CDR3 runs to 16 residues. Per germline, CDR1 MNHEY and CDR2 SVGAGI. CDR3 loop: CASSYGAGQGYYEQYF. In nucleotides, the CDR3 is TGTGCCAGCAGTTACGGGGCAGGACAGGGATACTACGAGCAGTACTTC.

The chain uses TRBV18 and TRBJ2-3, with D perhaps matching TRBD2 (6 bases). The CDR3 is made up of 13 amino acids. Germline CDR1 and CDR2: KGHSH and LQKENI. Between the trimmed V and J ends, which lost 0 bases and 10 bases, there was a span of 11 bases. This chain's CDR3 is CASSPPSGGAQYF. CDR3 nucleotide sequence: TGTGCCAGCTCACCACCGTCAGGAGGGGCGCAGTATTTT.

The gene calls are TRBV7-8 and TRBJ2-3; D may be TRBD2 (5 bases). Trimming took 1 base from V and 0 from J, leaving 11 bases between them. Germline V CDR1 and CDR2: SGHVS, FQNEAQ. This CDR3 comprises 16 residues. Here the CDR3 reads CASSLGYGVSTDTQYF. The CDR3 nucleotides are TGTGCCAGCAGCTTAGGGTACGGGGTTAGCACAGATACGCAGTATTTT.

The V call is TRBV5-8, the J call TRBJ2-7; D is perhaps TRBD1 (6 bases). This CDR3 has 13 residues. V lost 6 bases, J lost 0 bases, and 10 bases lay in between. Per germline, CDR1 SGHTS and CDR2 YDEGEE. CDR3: CASMVQGSYEQYF. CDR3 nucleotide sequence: TGTGCCAGCATGGTACAGGGCTCCTACGAGCAGTACTTC.

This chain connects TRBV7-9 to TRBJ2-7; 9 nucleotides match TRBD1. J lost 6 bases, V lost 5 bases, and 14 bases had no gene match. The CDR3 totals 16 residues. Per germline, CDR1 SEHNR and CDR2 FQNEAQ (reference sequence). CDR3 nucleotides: TGTGCCAGCAGCAACCCTAGAGGACAGGGGAAGATCGAGCAGTACTTC. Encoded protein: CASSNPRGQGKIEQYF.

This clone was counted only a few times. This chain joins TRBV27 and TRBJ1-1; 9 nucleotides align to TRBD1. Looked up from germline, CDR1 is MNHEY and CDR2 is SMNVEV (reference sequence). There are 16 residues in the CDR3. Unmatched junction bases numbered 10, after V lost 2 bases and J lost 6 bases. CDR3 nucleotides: TGTGCCAGCAGTTTACGACCCGGACAGGGGTTAGCTGAAGCTTTCTTT. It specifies CASSLRPGQGLAEAFF.

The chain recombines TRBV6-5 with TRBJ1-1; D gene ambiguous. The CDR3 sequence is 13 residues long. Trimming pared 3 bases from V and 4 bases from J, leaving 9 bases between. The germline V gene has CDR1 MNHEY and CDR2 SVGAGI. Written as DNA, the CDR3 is TGTGCCAGCAGTTATCTGGCGGGCACTGAAGCTTTCTTT. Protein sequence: CASSYLAGTEAFF.

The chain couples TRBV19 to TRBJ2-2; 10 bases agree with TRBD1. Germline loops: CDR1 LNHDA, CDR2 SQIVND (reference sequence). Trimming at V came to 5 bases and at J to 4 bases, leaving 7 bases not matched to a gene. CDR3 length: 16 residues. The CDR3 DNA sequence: TGTGCCAGTAGTCGGGACAGGGGTGCCGCCACCGGGGAGCTGTTTTTT. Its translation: CASSRDRGAATGELFF. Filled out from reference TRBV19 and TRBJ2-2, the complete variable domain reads DGGITQSPKYLFRKEGQNVTLSCEQNLNHDAMYWYRQDPGQGLRLIYYSQIVNDFQKGDIAEGYSVSREKKESFPLTVTSAQKNPTAFYLCASSRDRGAATGELFFGEGSRLTVL.

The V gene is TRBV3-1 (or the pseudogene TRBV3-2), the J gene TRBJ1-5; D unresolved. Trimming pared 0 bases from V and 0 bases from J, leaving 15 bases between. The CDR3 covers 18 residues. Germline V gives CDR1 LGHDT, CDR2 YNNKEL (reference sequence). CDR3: CASSQDSAGSNSNQPQHF. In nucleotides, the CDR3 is TGTGCCAGCAGCCAAGATTCAGCAGGCTCGAATAGCAATCAGCCCCAGCATTTT.

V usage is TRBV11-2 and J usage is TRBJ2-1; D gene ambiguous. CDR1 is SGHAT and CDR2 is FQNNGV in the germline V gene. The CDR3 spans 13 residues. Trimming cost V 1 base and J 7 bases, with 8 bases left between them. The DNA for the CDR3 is TGTGCCAGCAGCTTAGGCCCACAAAATGAGCAGTTCTTC. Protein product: CASSLGPQNEQFF.

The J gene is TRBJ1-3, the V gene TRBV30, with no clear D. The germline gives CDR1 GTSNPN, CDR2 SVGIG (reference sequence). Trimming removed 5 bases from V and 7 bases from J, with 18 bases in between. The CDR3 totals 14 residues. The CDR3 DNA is TGTGCCTGGGGTCCGGGATCTCAAGCGAACACCATATATTTT. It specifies CAWGPGSQANTIYF.

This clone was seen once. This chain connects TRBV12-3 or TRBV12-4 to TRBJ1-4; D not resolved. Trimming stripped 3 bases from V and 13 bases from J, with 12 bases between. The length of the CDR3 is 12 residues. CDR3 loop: CASSFFAFGLFF. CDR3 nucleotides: TGTGCCAGCAGTTTTTTCGCCTTTGGACTGTTTTTT.